This is a list of T cell receptor beta chains from one sample in a study of blood T cells in healthy people across ages. TCRdb passed the 5' RACE reads through MiXCR, listing each CDR3 protein once. This table holds 600,000 to 850,000 distinct CDR3 sequences, 35% to 45% found once. Sequencing used blood. The receptors originated from a woman in her sixties in good health. Each CDR3 is given with its conserved first and last residue. A D gene is named only where the DNA matches it firmly. Rows may omit the clone size; those that give it use once, few, many or a size class.

V gene	D gene	J gene	clone size	CDR3 DNA	CDR3 protein
TRBV12-3/TRBV12-4	NA	TRBJ2-5	few	TGTGCCAGCAGTGCCCCCGGCGTGGGGATGCGATGGGAGACCCAGTACTTC	CASSAPGVGMRWETQYF
TRBV9	NA	TRBJ2-1	few	TGTGCCAGCAGCGTAGCGACTACGATCGACAATGAGCAGTTCTTC	CASSVATTIDNEQFF
TRBV6-2/TRBV6-3	TRBD2	TRBJ2-1	many	TGTGCCAGCAGTTACTCGCTAGGGGTAGCGGGAGGAGGCCACAATGAGCAGTTCTTC	CASSYSLGVAGGGHNEQFF
TRBV12-3/TRBV12-4	NA	TRBJ2-5	NA	TGTGCCAGCAGTTTAGTAGGCAGCGGAGAGACCCAGTACTTC	CASSLVGSGETQYF
TRBV14	NA	TRBJ1-2	NA	TGTGCCAGCAGCCGACAGGAGAACTATGGCTACACCTTC	CASSRQENYGYTF
TRBV2	TRBD2	TRBJ2-3	NA	TGTGCCAGCCGGGGGGGACTGAGCACAGATACGCAGTATTTT	CASRGGLSTDTQYF
TRBV5-1	TRBD2	TRBJ2-1	NA	TGCGCCAGCAGCAGGGGGGGGACTAGCGACAATGAGCAGTTCTTC	CASSRGGTSDNEQFF
TRBV11-2	NA	TRBJ2-5	NA	TGTGCCAGCAGCTTAGTTGACTGGCCGATCTCCTACAATGAGCAGTACTTC	CASSLVDWPISYNEQYF
TRBV7-9	TRBD2	TRBJ2-5	NA	TGTGCCAGCAGCACCCAAGCGGGAGGATTAACCCACAATGAGCAGTACTTC	CASSTQAGGLTHNEQYF
TRBV6-5	NA	TRBJ2-7	NA	TGTGCCAGCAGTTACGCGGCGAACAGGGAATCTGAGCAGTACTTC	CASSYAANRESEQYF
TRBV9	NA	TRBJ2-1	few	TGTGCCAGCAGCGTAGTACCAGGGGACAATGAGCAGTTCTTC	CASSVVPGDNEQFF
TRBV6-5	NA	TRBJ2-1	NA	TGTGCCAGCAGTTACTCGCGTTTCAATGAGCAGTTCTTC	CASSYSRFNEQFF